This T cell receptor beta chain emerged from a study of blood T cell repertoires in COVID-19. Across the whole study: Sites in the United States, Italy and Spain provided acute and convalescent COVID-19 samples.

Repertoires were generated with immunoSEQ multiplex PCR, while TCRdb's copy carries only in-frame clones and drops some. The sample records roughly 310,000 clones, around nine tenths being singletons. Cohort placement rested on clinical history that participants reported themselves. The CDR3 loop spans 15 amino acids. Trimming removed 0 bases from V and 4 bases from J, with 12 bases in between. The V gene's germline CDR1 is SGHAT and CDR2 FQDESV (reference sequence). Sequencing used PBMCs or T cells enriched from blood (not recorded which). The rearrangement links TRBV11-1 to TRBJ1-1, with D hard to call. The clonotype was recovered from a woman between 35 and 50 years old who had recovered from COVID-19. This chain's CDR3 is CASSLAPAVGTEAFF. CDR3 DNA sequence: TGTGCCAGCAGCTTAGCTCCTGCGGTCGGCACTGAAGCTTTCTTT.